The rows below give T cell receptor beta chains drawn from one sample of a study of cytomegalovirus exposure and HLA in healthy donors. The data were produced by immunoSEQ multiplex PCR, yet TCRdb's version contains in-frame clones alone and is incomplete. The table shows 100,000 to 150,000 clones, with 75% occurring only once. Sequencing used PBMCs. These receptors were collected from a woman between 45 and 65 years old in good health and CMV-seronegative. Each CDR3 is given with its conserved first and last residue. The D gene is left open where the match is weak. The size field is filled for only some rows; it gives once, few, many or a size class.

j_call clone_size v_call d_call cdr3_nt cdr3_aa
TRBJ2-7 NA TRBV2 TRBD1 TGTGCCAGCAGTTCTACCGGGACAGGGAGCAACGAGCAGTACTTC CASSSTGTGSNEQYF
TRBJ2-3 NA TRBV28 NA TGTGCCAGCAGGGGGGGAATCAGCACAGATACGCAGTATTTT CASRGGISTDTQYF
TRBJ1-4 NA TRBV5-1 NA TGCGCCAGCACCCCCTTAAGAGGCGGAGCAACTAATGAAAAACTGTTTTTT CASTPLRGGATNEKLFF
TRBJ2-3 NA TRBV6-5 TRBD2 TGTGCCAGCAGTTACTCTTCTAGCGGGAGCACAGATACGCATGATTTT CASSYSSSGSTDTHDF
TRBJ2-7 few TRBV11-1 TRBD1 TGTGCCAGCAGCCGTGACAGGGATTCCTACGAGCAGTACTTC CASSRDRDSYEQYF
TRBJ1-2 NA TRBV27 TRBD1 TGTGCCAGCAGTTATGGCAGGGGGCTATCGGGCTACACCTTC CASSYGRGLSGYTF
TRBJ2-3 NA TRBV2 NA TGTGCCAGCCAAGAGACCGGAGGGACGGCGCAGTATTTT CASQETGGTAQYF
TRBJ2-3 NA TRBV5-6 TRBD2 TGTGCCAGCAGCCGGGGACTAGCGGCGGATACGCAGTATTTT CASSRGLAADTQYF
TRBJ2-2 NA TRBV21-1 NA TGTGCCAGCAGCAACGGGACTAGCGTGTCTCCTGGGTACACCGGGGAGCTGTTTTTT CASSNGTSVSPGYTGELFF
TRBJ2-5 NA TRBV19 NA TGTGCCAGTTCGCGTTGGAGCCGGGACACCCAAGAGACCCAGTACTTC CASSRWSRDTQETQYF
TRBJ2-5 NA TRBV7-2 NA TGTGCCAGCAGGCTGACTACCGTCCAAGAGACCCAGTACTTC CASRLTTVQETQYF
TRBJ2-3 few TRBV6-5 TRBD2 TGTGCCAGCAGTTATGGCGGGAGTACAGATACGCAGTATTTT CASSYGGSTDTQYF
TRBJ2-3 NA TRBV7-2 TRBD2 TGTGCCAGCAGCCCCCTCAGCGGGAGGGGCTCAGATACGCAGTATTTT CASSPLSGRGSDTQYF
TRBJ2-5 NA TRBV5-6 NA TGTGCCAGCAGCTTGGCCGATGCGGAGACCCAGTACTTC CASSLADAETQYF
TRBJ2-3 NA TRBV6-5 TRBD2 TGTGCCAGCAGTTACTCGACTAGCGCTCACACAGATACGCAGTATTTT CASSYSTSAHTDTQYF
TRBJ2-1 once TRBV13 NA TGTGCCAGCAGCTTCCGGGGGACCTACAATGAGCAGTTCTTC CASSFRGTYNEQFF
TRBJ1-5 NA TRBV6-5 NA TGTGCCAGCAGTCGGGACATTAATCAGCCCCAGCATTTT CASSRDINQPQHF
TRBJ1-2 NA TRBV5-1 TRBD1 TGCGCCAGCAGCGAGCCGGGACAGGGAATTTATGGCTACACCTTC CASSEPGQGIYGYTF